These T cell receptor beta chains were read from a single sample in a study of T cell responses to AZD1222 COVID-19 vaccine. TCRdb's table, derived via immunoSEQ multiplex PCR, lists solely in-frame clones and lacks some. The data hold roughly 120,000 clones, with around 82% observed a single time. The specimen was peripheral blood, collected on day 0 of AZD1222 vaccination. Every receptor here comes from an adult in good health. Each CDR3 is given with its conserved first and last residue. D genes are given only for firm matches. Only part of the rows carry a size: once, few, many, or a class if the clone is expanded.

d_call,clone_size,v_call,j_call,cdr3_nt,cdr3_aa
TRBD1,.,TRBV9,TRBJ2-7,TGTGCCAGCAGCGCCGGGACAGGGGGCTTCCACGAGCAGTACTTC,CASSAGTGGFHEQYF
TRBD1,once,TRBV27,TRBJ1-1,TGTGCCAGCAAACCGGACAGGGCCCCTTTCGGCACTGAAGCTTTCTTT,CASKPDRAPFGTEAFF
.,.,TRBV19,TRBJ1-2,TGTGCCAGTAAAGACCCGTACAACTATGGCTACACCTTC,CASKDPYNYGYTF
.,once,TRBV3-1/TRBV3-2,TRBJ2-1,TGTGCCAGCAGCCAAGGGAGGAGGGAGCAGTTCTTC,CASSQGRREQFF
.,.,TRBV7-9,TRBJ1-1,TGTGCCAGCAGCTCTACCTCGGACATTCGCAACACTGAAGCTTTCTTT,CASSSTSDIRNTEAFF
TRBD1,once,TRBV12-5,TRBJ1-1,TGTGCTAGTGGACTCCCCAGGGGGCTGAACACTGAAGCTTTCTTT,CASGLPRGLNTEAFF
.,.,TRBV27,TRBJ2-1,TGTGCCAGGCGCAATGAGCAGTTCTTC,CARRNEQFF
.,.,TRBV4-3,TRBJ2-7,TGCGCCAGCAGCCAGGGCCGGGACACAAACTACGAGCAGTACTTC,CASSQGRDTNYEQYF
.,.,TRBV2,TRBJ1-6,TGTGCCAGCTCTGGAGGGACCTATAATTCACCCCTCCACTTT,CASSGGTYNSPLHF
.,.,TRBV21-1,TRBJ2-2,TGTGCCAGCAGCAAAATGGCCTCGACAGGTCTTAACACCGGGGAGCTGTTTTTT,CASSKMASTGLNTGELFF
TRBD1,.,TRBV5-8,TRBJ1-2,TGTGCCAGCAGCTTGGGTGGGACAGGATTCAACTATGGCTACACCTTC,CASSLGGTGFNYGYTF
.,.,TRBV28,TRBJ1-2,TGTGCCAGCAGTGATTATACCGATGGCTACACCTTC,CASSDYTDGYTF
TRBD2,.,TRBV2,TRBJ2-2,TGTGCCAGCAGTGAACAGCGGGGGGGCACCGGGGAGCTGTTTTTT,CASSEQRGGTGELFF
.,.,TRBV7-2,TRBJ1-5,TGTGCCAGCAGCCCCCCATTAAGCAATCAGCCCCAGCATTTT,CASSPPLSNQPQHF
TRBD1,.,TRBV28,TRBJ1-4,TGTGCCAGCAGTTTGGGGGGGACAGGGTCTTTGGGAAAACTGTTTTTT,CASSLGGTGSLGKLFF
.,.,TRBV9,TRBJ1-2,TGTGCCAGCAGCTCAACCGCTTCGACCCGCGGTAGGGGCTACACCTTC,CASSSTASTRGRGYTF
.,.,TRBV5-4,TRBJ1-6,TGTGCCAGCAGCTTGCCCACAGGGTCTAGGTCACCCCTCCACTTT,CASSLPTGSRSPLHF
TRBD2,few,TRBV6-4,TRBJ2-3,TGTGCCAGCAGTGAACTAGCGGGACCCACAGATACGCAGTATTTT,CASSELAGPTDTQYF
.,few,TRBV18,TRBJ1-2,TGTGCCAGCACCCCCGATCTCGGGGGGGGCTACACCTTC,CASTPDLGGGYTF
.,.,TRBV7-9,TRBJ2-7,TGTGCCAGCAGCTTTCTAAACACAGGGAACGAGCAGTACTTC,CASSFLNTGNEQYF
.,.,TRBV7-9,TRBJ1-2,TGTGCCAGCAGCCCCTCGACCGATGCGAAAATTTATGGCTACACCTTC,CASSPSTDAKIYGYTF
.,.,TRBV12-3/TRBV12-4,TRBJ1-1,TGTGCCAGCAGGCCACCCAACTTGTCTGAAGCTTTCTTT,CASRPPNLSEAFF
.,many,TRBV6-6,TRBJ1-2,TGTGCCAGCAGCCAAGGGGACGGTGGCTACACCTTC,CASSQGDGGYTF
.,.,TRBV2,TRBJ1-1,TGTGCCAGCAGTGAGGGCAGGGTGAACACTGAAGCTTTCTTT,CASSEGRVNTEAFF
TRBD1,.,TRBV30,TRBJ1-1,TGTGCCTGGAAGATCGGACAGGGCTGGGGTGAAGCTTTCTTT,CAWKIGQGWGEAFF
.,.,TRBV4-1,TRBJ1-4,TGCGCCAGCAGCCAAGGACAGGCGACTGACTATGAAAAACTGTTTTTT,CASSQGQATDYEKLFF
.,.,TRBV7-2,TRBJ2-2,TGTGCCAGCAGCTTTACCGGGCGGGGCACCGGGGAGCTGTTTTTT,CASSFTGRGTGELFF
.,few,TRBV15,TRBJ2-7,TGTGCCACCAGCAGAGACCCCGGGAACGAGCAGTACTTC,CATSRDPGNEQYF
TRBD1,once,TRBV7-8,TRBJ1-1,TGTGCCAGCAGCTTAGTTCAGGGGGCGAACACTGAAGCTTTCTTT,CASSLVQGANTEAFF
.,once,TRBV7-9,TRBJ2-5,TGTGCCAGCAGTCGTCAATGGCCCGCGGGACACCAGGTCGGGACCCAGTACTTC,CASSRQWPAGHQVGTQYF
.,.,TRBV10-3,TRBJ1-2,TGTGCCATCAACAGTGGGGACACCTATGGCTACACCTTC,CAINSGDTYGYTF
.,.,TRBV7-6,TRBJ2-1,TGTGCCAGCAGCTTAAGATCAGGGATGGGTGTCTACAATGAGCAGTTCTTC,CASSLRSGMGVYNEQFF
TRBD1,.,TRBV28,TRBJ1-4,TGTGCCAGCAGTCCTTCCCCGGGTACAGGGGGCCCTTCTGGCTACGAAAAACTGTTTTTT,CASSPSPGTGGPSGYEKLFF
.,.,TRBV18,TRBJ1-2,TGTGCCAGCTCACCATGGACAGTTTATGGCTACACCTTC,CASSPWTVYGYTF
.,.,TRBV28,TRBJ1-5,TGTGCCAGCAGCCTCCCCCGGACCATTAATCAGCCCCAGCATTTT,CASSLPRTINQPQHF
.,.,TRBV10-1,TRBJ1-2,TGCGCCAGCAGTGAGTATAGCGGGACATACCCTATGCGCTACACCTTC,CASSEYSGTYPMRYTF
.,.,TRBV6-5,TRBJ1-2,TGTGCCAGCAGACGAGAGGGGGGGGTGACGTTTGGCTACACCTTC,CASRREGGVTFGYTF
.,many,TRBV28,TRBJ1-2,TGTGCCAGCAGCCCAGGAGTTAGAGTCTATATGGGTGGCTATGGCTACACCTTC,CASSPGVRVYMGGYGYTF
.,.,TRBV21-1,TRBJ1-1,TGTGCCAGCAGGCAACCGGGGGGCACTGGGGACACTGAAGCTTTCTTT,CASRQPGGTGDTEAFF
TRBD1,.,TRBV27,TRBJ2-3,TGTGCCAGCAGACCGGGACAGGTCCCGGCCCCGCAGTATTTT,CASRPGQVPAPQYF
.,.,TRBV30,TRBJ1-3,TGTGCCTGGAGTGTATCACGGGGAGGAGGAAACACCATATATTTT,CAWSVSRGGGNTIYF
TRBD2,.,TRBV7-7,TRBJ2-3,TGTGCTAGCAGCTTTAGCGGGGGGGCGGATACGCAGTATTTT,CASSFSGGADTQYF
.,.,TRBV7-9,TRBJ2-7,TGTGCCAGCAGCCTGCCAGGCTCCTACGAGCAGTACTTC,CASSLPGSYEQYF
TRBD2,.,TRBV27,TRBJ2-1,TGTGCCAGCAGTCGGCCCTGGGGTAGCGGGGCGAACAATGAGCAGTTCTTC,CASSRPWGSGANNEQFF
TRBD1,.,TRBV19,TRBJ2-1,TGTGCCAGTTCCGGACAGGGGGCATACAATGAGCAGTTCTTC,CASSGQGAYNEQFF
.,once,TRBV18,TRBJ2-1,TGTGCCAGCTCACTTGGGGAGAATGAGCAGTTCTTC,CASSLGENEQFF
TRBD1,few,TRBV4-1,TRBJ1-1,TGCGCCAGCAGCCAAGATAGGACAGGGAGTCGCCGCTTT,CASSQDRTGSRRF
.,.,TRBV28,TRBJ2-5,TGTGCCAGCAGCCAACAAGGGGGGGCAGGGGCTTATCAAGAGACCCAGTACTTC,CASSQQGGAGAYQETQYF
TRBD1,once,TRBV5-5,TRBJ2-1,TGTGCCAGCAGCTTCGGACAGGCTTTAACCAATGAGCAGTTCTTC,CASSFGQALTNEQFF
.,.,TRBV15,TRBJ2-7,TGTGCCACCAGCAGACCCACGGGGTACAGGGAGGGTGAGCAGTACTTC,CATSRPTGYREGEQYF
TRBD1,.,TRBV4-1,TRBJ2-2,TGCGCCAGCAGCCGGGACAGTAACACCGGGGAGCTGTTTTTT,CASSRDSNTGELFF
.,.,TRBV3-1/TRBV3-2,TRBJ1-1,TGTGCCAGCAGCCCAAGCGGGACTAACACTGAAGCTTTCTTT,CASSPSGTNTEAFF
.,few,TRBV27,TRBJ1-5,TGTGCCAGCAGGGCTGAAGGAGGCCACGGTCAGCCCCAGCATTTT,CASRAEGGHGQPQHF
.,.,TRBV19,TRBJ1-5,TGTGCCAGTAGACAGGGTGGAAGCAATCAGCCCCAGCATTTT,CASRQGGSNQPQHF